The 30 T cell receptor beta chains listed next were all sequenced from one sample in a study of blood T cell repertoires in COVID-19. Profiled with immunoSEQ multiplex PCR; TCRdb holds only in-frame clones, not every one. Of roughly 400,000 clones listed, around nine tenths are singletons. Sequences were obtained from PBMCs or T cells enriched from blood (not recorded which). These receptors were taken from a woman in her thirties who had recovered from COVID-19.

The CDR3 reads CASRGQGESSRHEQFF. CDR3 coding DNA: TGTGCCAGCAGAGGGCAGGGTGAGTCGTCCCGTCATGAGCAGTTCTTC. The chain employs TRBV25-1 and TRBJ2-1, with D perhaps TRBD1 (5 bases). Trimming shortened V by 6 bases and J by 8 bases, and 23 bases separated the two germline ends. Germline CDR1 and CDR2: MGHDK and SYGVNS. The CDR3 contains 16 residues.

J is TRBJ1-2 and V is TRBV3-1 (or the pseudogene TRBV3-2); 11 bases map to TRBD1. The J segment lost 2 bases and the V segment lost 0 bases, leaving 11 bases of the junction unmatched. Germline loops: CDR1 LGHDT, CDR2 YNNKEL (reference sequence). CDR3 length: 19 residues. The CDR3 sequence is CASSQDNEKGQGANYGYTF. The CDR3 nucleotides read TGTGCCAGCAGCCAAGATAATGAGAAAGGACAGGGGGCGAACTATGGCTACACCTTC.

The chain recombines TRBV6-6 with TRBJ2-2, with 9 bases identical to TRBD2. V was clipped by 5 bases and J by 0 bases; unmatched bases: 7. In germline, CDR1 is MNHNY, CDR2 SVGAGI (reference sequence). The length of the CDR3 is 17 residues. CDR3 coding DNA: TGTGCCAGCAGTCTTCTAGCGGGACACGCGAACACCGGGGAGCTGTTTTTT. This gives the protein CASSLLAGHANTGELFF.

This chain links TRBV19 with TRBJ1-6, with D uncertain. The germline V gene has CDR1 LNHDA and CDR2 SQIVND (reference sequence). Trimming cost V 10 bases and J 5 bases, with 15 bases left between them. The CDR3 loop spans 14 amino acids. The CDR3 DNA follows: TGTGCCAATAAGACTAGAGTCGATAATTCACCCCTCCACTTT. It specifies CANKTRVDNSPLHF.

The CDR3 sequence: CASSYFRDTEAFF. CDR3 DNA: TGTGCCAGCAGTTACTTTCGAGACACTGAAGCTTTCTTT. The chain joins TRBV6-5 to TRBJ1-1; no firm D call. Germline V gene sequence: CDR1 MNHEY, CDR2 SVGAGI. This CDR3 has 13 amino acids. Deletions cut 1 base from V and 3 bases from J, with 6 bases between.

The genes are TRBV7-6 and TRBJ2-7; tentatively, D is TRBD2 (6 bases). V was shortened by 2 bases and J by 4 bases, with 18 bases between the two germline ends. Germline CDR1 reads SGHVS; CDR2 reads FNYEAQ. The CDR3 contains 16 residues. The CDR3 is CASSLTLASASYEQYF. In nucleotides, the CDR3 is TGTGCCAGCAGCTTAACCCTTGCTAGCGCCTCTTACGAGCAGTACTTC.

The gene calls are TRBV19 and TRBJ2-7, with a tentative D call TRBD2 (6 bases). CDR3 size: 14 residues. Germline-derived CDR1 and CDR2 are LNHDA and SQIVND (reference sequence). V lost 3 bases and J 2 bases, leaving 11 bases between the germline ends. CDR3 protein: CASSIGPSAYEQYF. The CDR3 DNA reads TGTGCCAGTAGTATTGGGCCTAGCGCCTACGAGCAGTACTTC.

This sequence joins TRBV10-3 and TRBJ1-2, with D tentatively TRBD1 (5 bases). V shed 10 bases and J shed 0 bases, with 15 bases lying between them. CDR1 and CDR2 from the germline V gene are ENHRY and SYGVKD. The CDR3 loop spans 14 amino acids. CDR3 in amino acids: CATRDRNANYGYTF. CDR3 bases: TGTGCCACCCGAGACAGAAATGCTAACTATGGCTACACCTTC.

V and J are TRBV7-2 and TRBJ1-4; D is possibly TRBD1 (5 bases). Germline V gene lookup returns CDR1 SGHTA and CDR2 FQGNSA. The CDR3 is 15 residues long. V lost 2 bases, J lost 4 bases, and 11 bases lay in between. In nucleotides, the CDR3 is TGTGCCAGCAGCTTAATAGTAGGGGTTAATGAAAAACTGTTTTTT. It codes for CASSLIVGVNEKLFF.

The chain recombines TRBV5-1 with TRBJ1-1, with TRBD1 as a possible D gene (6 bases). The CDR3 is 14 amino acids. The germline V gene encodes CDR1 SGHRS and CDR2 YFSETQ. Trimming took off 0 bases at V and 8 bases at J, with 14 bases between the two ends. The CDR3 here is CASSLVDRSEEAFF. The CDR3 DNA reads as TGCGCCAGCAGCTTGGTAGACAGGTCAGAGGAAGCTTTCTTT.

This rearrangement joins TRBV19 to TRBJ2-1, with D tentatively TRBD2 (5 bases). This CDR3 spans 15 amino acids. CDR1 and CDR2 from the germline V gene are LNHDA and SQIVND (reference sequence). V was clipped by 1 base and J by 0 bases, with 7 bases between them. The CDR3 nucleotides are TGTGCCAGTAGTATAGCGGGGAGCTCCTACAATGAGCAGTTCTTC. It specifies CASSIAGSSYNEQFF.

The CDR3: CASTSSHQPQHF. As DNA, the CDR3 is TGTGCCAGTACCTCCAGTCATCAGCCCCAGCATTTT. The V gene is TRBV19, the J gene TRBJ1-5; D is ambiguous. CDR3 size: 12 residues. Germline assignment: CDR1 LNHDA and CDR2 SQIVND (reference sequence). Trimming left V 7 bases short and J 5 bases short, with 9 bases between.

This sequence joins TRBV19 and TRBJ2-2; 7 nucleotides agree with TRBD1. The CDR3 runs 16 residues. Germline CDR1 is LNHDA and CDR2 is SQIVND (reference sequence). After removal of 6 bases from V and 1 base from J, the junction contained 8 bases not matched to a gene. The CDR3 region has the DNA TGTGCCAGTAGCCAATTTGGGACAGTGAACACCGGGGAGCTGTTTTTT. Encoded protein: CASSQFGTVNTGELFF. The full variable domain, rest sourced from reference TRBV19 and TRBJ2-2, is DGGITQSPKYLFRKEGQNVTLSCEQNLNHDAMYWYRQDPGQGLRLIYYSQIVNDFQKGDIAEGYSVSREKKESFPLTVTSAQKNPTAFYLCASSQFGTVNTGELFFGEGSRLTVL.

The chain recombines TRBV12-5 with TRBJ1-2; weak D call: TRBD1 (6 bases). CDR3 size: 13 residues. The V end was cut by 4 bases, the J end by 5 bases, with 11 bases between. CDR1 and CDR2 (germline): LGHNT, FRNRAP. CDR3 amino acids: CASGSSGEYGYTF. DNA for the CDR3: TGTGCTAGTGGTTCTTCAGGGGAATATGGCTACACCTTC.

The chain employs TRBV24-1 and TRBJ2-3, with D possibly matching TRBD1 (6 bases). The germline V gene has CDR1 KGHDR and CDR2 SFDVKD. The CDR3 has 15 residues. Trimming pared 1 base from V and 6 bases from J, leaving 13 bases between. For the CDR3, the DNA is TGTGCCACCAGTGATTTCACAGGGCGGGCGGATACGCAGTATTTT. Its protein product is CATSDFTGRADTQYF.

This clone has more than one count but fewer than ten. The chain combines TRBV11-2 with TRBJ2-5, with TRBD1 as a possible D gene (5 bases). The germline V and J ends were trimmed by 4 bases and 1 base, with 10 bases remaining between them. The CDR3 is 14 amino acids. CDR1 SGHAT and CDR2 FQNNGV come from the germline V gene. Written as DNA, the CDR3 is TGTGCCAGCAGCTCCCAGGGCAGCCAAGAGACCCAGTACTTC. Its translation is CASSSQGSQETQYF.

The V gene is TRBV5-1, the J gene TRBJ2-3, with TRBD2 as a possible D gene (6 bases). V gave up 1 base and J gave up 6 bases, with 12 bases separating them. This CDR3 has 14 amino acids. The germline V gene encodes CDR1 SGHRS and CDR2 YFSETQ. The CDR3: CASSLLVEGDTQYF. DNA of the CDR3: TGCGCCAGCAGCTTGCTCGTGGAGGGGGATACGCAGTATTTT.

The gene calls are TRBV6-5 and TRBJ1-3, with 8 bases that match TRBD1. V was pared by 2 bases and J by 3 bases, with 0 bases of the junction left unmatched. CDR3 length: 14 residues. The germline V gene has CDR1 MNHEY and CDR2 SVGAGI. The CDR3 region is CASSYDRGGNTIYF. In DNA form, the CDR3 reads TGTGCCAGCAGTTACGACAGGGGTGGAAACACCATATATTTT.

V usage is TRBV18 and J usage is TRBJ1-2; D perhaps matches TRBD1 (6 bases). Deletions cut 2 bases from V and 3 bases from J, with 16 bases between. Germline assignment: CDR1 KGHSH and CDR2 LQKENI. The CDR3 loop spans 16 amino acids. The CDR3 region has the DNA TGTGCCAGCTCACCAGGCGGGGGACAAGGAGACTATGGCTACACCTTC. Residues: CASSPGGGQGDYGYTF.

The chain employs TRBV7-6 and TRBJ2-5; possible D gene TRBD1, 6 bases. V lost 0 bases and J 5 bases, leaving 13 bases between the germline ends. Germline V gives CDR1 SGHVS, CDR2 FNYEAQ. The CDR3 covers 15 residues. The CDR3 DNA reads TGTGCCAGCAGCTTAGCGGGCAGGGGCGGGGAGACCCAGTACTTC. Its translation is CASSLAGRGGETQYF.

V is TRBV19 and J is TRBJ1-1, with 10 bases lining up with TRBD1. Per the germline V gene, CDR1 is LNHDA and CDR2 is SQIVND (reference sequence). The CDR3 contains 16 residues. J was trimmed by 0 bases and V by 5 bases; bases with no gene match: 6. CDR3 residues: CASSPGTGAVNTEAFF. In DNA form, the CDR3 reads TGTGCCAGTAGTCCCGGGACAGGGGCCGTGAACACTGAAGCTTTCTTT.

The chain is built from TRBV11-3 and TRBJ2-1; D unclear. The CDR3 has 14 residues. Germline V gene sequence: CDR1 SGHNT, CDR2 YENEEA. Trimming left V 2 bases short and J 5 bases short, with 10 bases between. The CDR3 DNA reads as TGTGCCAGCAGCTTACGTGCACAGCACAATGAGCAGTTCTTC. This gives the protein CASSLRAQHNEQFF.

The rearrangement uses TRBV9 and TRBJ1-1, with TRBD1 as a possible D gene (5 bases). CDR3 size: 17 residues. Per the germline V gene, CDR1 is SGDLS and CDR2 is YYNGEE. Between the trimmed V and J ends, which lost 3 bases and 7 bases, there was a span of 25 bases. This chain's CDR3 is CASSARPGTSPSNEAFF. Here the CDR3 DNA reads TGTGCCAGCAGCGCCCGACCCGGGACTTCCCCCAGCAATGAAGCTTTCTTT. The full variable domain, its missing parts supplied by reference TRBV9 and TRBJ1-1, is DSGVTQTPKHLITATGQRVTLRCSPRSGDLSVYWYQQSLDQGLQFLIQYYNGEERAKGNILERFSAQQFPDLHSELNLSSLELGDSALYFCASSARPGTSPSNEAFFGQGTRLTVV.

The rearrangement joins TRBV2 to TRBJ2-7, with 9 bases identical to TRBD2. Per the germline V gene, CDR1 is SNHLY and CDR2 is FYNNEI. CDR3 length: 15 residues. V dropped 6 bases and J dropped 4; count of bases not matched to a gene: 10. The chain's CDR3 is CASRASALAGYEQYF. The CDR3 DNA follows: TGTGCCAGCAGGGCCTCGGCTCTAGCGGGATACGAGCAGTACTTC.

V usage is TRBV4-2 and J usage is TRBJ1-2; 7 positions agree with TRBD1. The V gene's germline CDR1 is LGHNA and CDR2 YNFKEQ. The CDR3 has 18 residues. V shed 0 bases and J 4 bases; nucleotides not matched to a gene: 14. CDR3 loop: CASSQDPLQTGSIYGYTF. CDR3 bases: TGTGCCAGCAGCCAAGATCCCCTCCAGACAGGGAGTATCTATGGCTACACCTTC.

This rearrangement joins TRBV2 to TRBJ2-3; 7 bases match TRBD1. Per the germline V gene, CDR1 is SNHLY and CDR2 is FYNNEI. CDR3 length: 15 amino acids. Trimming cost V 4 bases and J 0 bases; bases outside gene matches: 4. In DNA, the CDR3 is TGTGCCAGCAGTGGACAGGGTGCTAGCACAGATACGCAGTATTTT. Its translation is CASSGQGASTDTQYF.

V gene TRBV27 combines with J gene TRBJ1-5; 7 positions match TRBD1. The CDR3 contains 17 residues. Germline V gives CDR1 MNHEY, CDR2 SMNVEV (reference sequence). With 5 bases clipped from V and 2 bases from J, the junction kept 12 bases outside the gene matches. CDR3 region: CASSPQQGLNGNQPQHF. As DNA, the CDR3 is TGTGCCAGCAGTCCCCAACAGGGGTTGAATGGCAATCAGCCCCAGCATTTT.

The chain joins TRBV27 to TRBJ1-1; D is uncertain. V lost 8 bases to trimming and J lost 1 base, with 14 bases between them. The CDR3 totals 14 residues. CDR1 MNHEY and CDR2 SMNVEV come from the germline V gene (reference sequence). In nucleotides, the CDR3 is TGTGCCAGCGTCCTAGCCGTGGGGAACACTGAAGCTTTCTTT. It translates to CASVLAVGNTEAFF.

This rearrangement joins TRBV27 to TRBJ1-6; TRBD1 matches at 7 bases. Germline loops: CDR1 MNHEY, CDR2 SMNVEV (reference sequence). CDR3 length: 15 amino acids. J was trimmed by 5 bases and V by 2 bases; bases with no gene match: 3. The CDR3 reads CASSLGDSHNSPLHF. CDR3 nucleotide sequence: TGTGCCAGCAGTTTAGGGGACAGCCATAATTCACCCCTCCACTTT.

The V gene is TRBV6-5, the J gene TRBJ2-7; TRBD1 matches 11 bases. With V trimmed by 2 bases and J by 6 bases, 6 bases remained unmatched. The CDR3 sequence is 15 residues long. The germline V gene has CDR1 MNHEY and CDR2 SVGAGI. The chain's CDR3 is CASSYTGDRGSEQYF. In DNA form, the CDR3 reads TGTGCCAGCAGTTACACCGGGGACAGGGGGAGCGAGCAGTACTTC.